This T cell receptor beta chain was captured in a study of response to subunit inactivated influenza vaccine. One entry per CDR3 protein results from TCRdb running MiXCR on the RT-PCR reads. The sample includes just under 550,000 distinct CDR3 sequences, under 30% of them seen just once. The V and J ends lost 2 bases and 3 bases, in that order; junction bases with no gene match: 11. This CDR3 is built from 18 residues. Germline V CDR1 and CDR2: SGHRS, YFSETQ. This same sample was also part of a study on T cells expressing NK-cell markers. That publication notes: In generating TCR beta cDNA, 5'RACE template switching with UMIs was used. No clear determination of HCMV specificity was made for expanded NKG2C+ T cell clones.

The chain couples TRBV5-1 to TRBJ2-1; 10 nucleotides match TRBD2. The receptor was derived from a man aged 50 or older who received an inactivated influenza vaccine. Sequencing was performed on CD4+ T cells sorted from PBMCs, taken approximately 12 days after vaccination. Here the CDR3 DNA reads TGCGCCAGCAGCTTTGGGCTAGCGGGAGCTGGGGGCTACAATGAGCAGTTCTTC. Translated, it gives CASSFGLAGAGGYNEQFF.